A single T cell receptor beta chain is shown here with its context. Original processing methods: Using reference gene primer amplification, nucleated cell counts were estimated. The assay was immunoSEQ multiplex PCR, and TCRdb's table has in-frame clones only and misses some. V and J calls and clone size are copied from that table; D and trimming were computed from the DNA. The sample contains about 300,000 clones, around 86% of which appear only once. Germline CDR1 and CDR2: WSHSY and SAAADI. This CDR3 has 16 residues. The germline V and J ends were trimmed by 0 bases and 5 bases, with 14 bases remaining between them. These data originate in a study of blood T cell repertoires in COVID-19. About the research overall: Whether acute or convalescent, the COVID-19 samples came from the United States, Italy and Spain. Sources were T cells, B-cell-depleted T cells, or PBMCs; the material itself was cDNA or gDNA.

Across about two dozen US areas, participants ranged in age from roughly 18 to 95 years. This chain joins TRBV10-2 and TRBJ1-5; D gene ambiguous. This TCR was sampled from a man aged 30-40 years who had recovered from COVID-19. The sequencing input was PBMCs or T cells enriched from blood (not recorded which). The CDR3 region is CASSESGGPPDQPQHF. The CDR3 coding sequence is TGCGCCAGCAGTGAGTCCGGCGGGCCCCCAGATCAGCCCCAGCATTTT.